The 15 T cell receptor beta chains listed next were all sequenced from one sample in a study of T cells in Graves' hyperthyroidism and ophthalmopathy. Amplified TCR beta CDR3 regions came from RNA transcripts. The HTBI primer set served for first-round RT-PCR of the TCR CDR3. TCRdb reprocessed the multiplex PCR reads with MiXCR, giving one entry per CDR3 protein. Among hundreds of thousands of distinct CDR3 sequences, 45% were seen once, and the ten largest hold 7% to 7.5%. The sequencing sample was made of peripheral blood or thyroid tissue (not recorded which). The receptors were sampled from an adult man with Graves' disease, either hyperthyroidism or ophthalmopathy (not recorded which).

This clonotype turned up a few times. The chain recombines TRBV12-3 or TRBV12-4 with TRBJ1-5, with D unresolved. CDR3 length: 14 residues. V lost 3 bases, J lost 1 base, and 7 bases lay in between. CDR3 sequence (DNA): TGTGCCAGCAGTTTCCTCGCGAGCAATCAGCCCCAGCATTTT. This gives the protein CASSFLASNQPQHF.

Regarding this clonotype: An end of the junction differs from the germline gene, which may be a read error. The gene calls are TRBV7-6 and TRBJ2-7, with D tentatively TRBD1 (5 bases). The CDR3 covers 15 residues. Germline V CDR1 and CDR2: SGHVS, FNYEAQ. The CDR3 bases are TGTACCAGCAGCTTAATAGGCAGGGCGACCTACGAGCAGTACTTC. Its translation is CTSSLIGRATYEQYF.

The V gene is TRBV7-2, the J gene TRBJ1-2; D unresolved. Germline V gene lookup returns CDR1 SGHTA and CDR2 FQGNSA. The CDR3 length is 13 residues. The V gene lost 11 bases and the J gene lost 6 bases, with 19 bases spanning the gap. The CDR3, as DNA: TGTGCCTGGAGTCTGACTGATTTCGATGGCTACACCTTC. It specifies CAWSLTDFDGYTF.

On this clonotype: One junction end does not reproduce the germline sequence, and a read error may be involved. The chain has TRBV10-3 and TRBJ1-6; possible D gene TRBD1, 6 bases. Germline assignment: CDR1 ENHRY and CDR2 SYGVKD. The CDR3 runs 15 residues. CDR3 sequence: CASSRGGPMGSPLHF. The CDR3 coding sequence is TGTGCCAGCAGTCGAGGGGGACCAATGGGTTCACCCCTCCACTTT.

Of note for this clonotype: A much larger clonotype is one base distant, so this may be a read error. V and J are TRBV7-2 and TRBJ2-2; D gene ambiguous. CDR3 length equals 13 residues. Germline CDR1 SGHTA, CDR2 FQGNSA. Trimming cost V 8 bases and J 4 bases, with 11 bases left between them. CDR3 DNA sequence: TGTGCCAGCGGCGTTAAAGTCACCGGGGAGCTGTTTTTT. It translates to CASGVKVTGELFF.

The chain couples TRBV2 to TRBJ1-6; D is ambiguous. Germline V gives CDR1 SNHLY, CDR2 FYNNEI. Trimming removed 6 bases from V and 0 bases from J, with 9 bases in between. The CDR3 is 15 residues long. DNA of the CDR3: TGTGCCAGCAGCTCGGCCAGCTCCTATAATTCACCCCTCCACTTT. It translates to CASSSASSYNSPLHF.

V usage is TRBV15 and J usage is TRBJ1-2, with D possibly being TRBD1 (5 bases). Germline V CDR1 and CDR2: LNHNV, YYDKDF (reference sequence). The CDR3 length is 15 residues. V lost 3 bases to trimming and J lost 0 bases, with 11 bases between them. The CDR3 DNA reads TGTGCCACCAGCAGCTTGCAGGGTACTAACTATGGCTACACCTTC. Amino acids: CATSSLQGTNYGYTF. The full variable domain, in which reference TRBV15 and TRBJ1-2 provide the parts outside the CDR3, is DAMVIQNPRYQVTQFGKPVTLSCSQTLNHNVMYWYQQKSSQAPKLLFHYYDKDFNNEADTPDNFQSRRPNTSFCFLDIRSPGLGDTAMYLCATSSLQGTNYGYTFGSGTRLTVV.

The CDR3 is CSASLGTGGGEKLFF. The CDR3 nucleotides are TGCAGTGCTAGCCTGGGAACAGGGGGTGGTGAAAAACTGTTTTTT. The V call is TRBV20-1, the J call TRBJ1-4, with TRBD1 identical over 8 bases. This CDR3 spans 15 amino acids. CDR1 is DFQATT, CDR2 SNEGSKA, per germline (reference sequence). The V segment lost 3 bases and the J segment 7 bases; nucleotides outside the gene matches: 10.

Only a few counts were recorded for this clonotype. V usage is TRBV6-5 and J usage is TRBJ1-6; D unclear. V lost 2 bases, J lost 5 bases, and 13 bases lay in between. Germline V gene data show CDR1 as MNHEY and CDR2 as SVGAGI. The CDR3 runs to 16 residues. The chain's CDR3 is CASSYGGPINNSPLHF. For the CDR3, the DNA is TGTGCCAGCAGTTACGGTGGACCTATAAATAATTCACCCCTCCACTTT.

The V gene is TRBV9, the J gene TRBJ1-3; 7 nucleotides line up with TRBD1. J lost 4 bases, V lost 4 bases, and 8 bases had no gene match. Germline CDR1 SGDLS, CDR2 YYNGEE. This CDR3 has 15 amino acids. CDR3 amino acids: CASSLGTVRGNTIYF. As DNA, the CDR3 is TGTGCCAGCAGCCTGGGGACAGTAAGGGGAAACACCATATATTTT.

The chain is built from TRBV7-2 and TRBJ1-2; 7 nucleotides match TRBD1. Unmatched junction bases numbered 5, after V lost 7 bases and J lost 3 bases. The CDR3 covers 13 residues. Germline CDR1 is SGHTA and CDR2 is FQGNSA. CDR3 nucleotides: TGTGCCAGCACCCTCAGGGGGGACTATGGCTACACCTTC. Residues: CASTLRGDYGYTF.

The J gene is TRBJ1-4, the V gene TRBV2, with D unresolved. Germline V CDR1 and CDR2: SNHLY, FYNNEI. Trimming took off 2 bases at V and 8 bases at J, with 12 bases between the two ends. CDR3 length: 14 amino acids. The CDR3 loop is CASSESEGREKLFF. The CDR3, as DNA: TGTGCCAGCAGTGAATCGGAGGGAAGGGAAAAACTGTTTTTT.

This clonotype has just a few counts. The gene calls are TRBV19 and TRBJ2-5; TRBD1 aligns across 8 bases. The CDR3 contains 16 residues. Germline CDR1 and CDR2: LNHDA and SQIVND (reference sequence). J was trimmed by 5 bases and V by 3 bases; bases with no gene match: 11. CDR3 region: CASSIDAPGGRETQYF. The DNA for the CDR3 is TGTGCCAGTAGTATCGACGCGCCAGGGGGCAGGGAGACCCAGTACTTC.

This clonotype was observed many times. This sequence joins TRBV15 and TRBJ1-3; D is perhaps TRBD1 (5 bases). The germline CDR1 and CDR2 sequences are LNHNV and YYDKDF (reference sequence). CDR3 length: 16 residues. V was shortened by 5 bases and J by 0 bases, with 14 bases between the two germline ends. CDR3 residues: CATSPSGASSGNTIYF. CDR3 sequence (DNA): TGTGCCACCAGCCCAAGTGGGGCTTCCTCTGGAAACACCATATATTTT.

This chain joins TRBV20-1 and TRBJ2-5; 16 bases are shared with TRBD2. Germline trimming cut 6 bases from V and 5 bases from J; bases unmatched to any gene: 9. Germline V CDR1 and CDR2: DFQATT, SNEGSKA (reference sequence). The CDR3 covers 16 residues. CDR3 DNA sequence: TGCAGTGCCCCGGGACTAGCGGGAGGGCCGAGGGAGACCCAGTACTTC. Its protein is CSAPGLAGGPRETQYF.